A selection of T cell receptor beta chains follows, all from one sample in a study of cytomegalovirus exposure and HLA in healthy donors. This table comes from immunoSEQ multiplex PCR, and its TCRdb copy is limited to in-frame clones, with some not included. The table has over 200,000 clones, about 90% seen once. Sequences were obtained from PBMCs. Receptor source: a woman younger than 35 in good health and CMV-seronegative. CDR3s include the opening cysteine and the closing phenylalanine or tryptophan. Fields, in order: V gene, clone size, J gene, D gene, CDR3 protein, CDR3 DNA. A D gene is named only where the DNA matches it firmly. Not every row has a clone size; where given, it reads once, few, many or a size class.

TRBV19,once,TRBJ1-1,-,CASSIAGTEAFF,TGTGCCAGTAGTATAGCCGGCACTGAAGCTTTCTTT
TRBV7-6,-,TRBJ2-5,-,CASSPRRGQETQYF,TGTGCCAGCAGCCCCCGACGGGGGCAAGAGACCCAGTACTTC
TRBV6-1,-,TRBJ1-2,-,CASRERLQAPGGYTF,TGTGCCAGCAGGGAAAGATTGCAAGCCCCGGGTGGCTACACCTTC
TRBV4-1,-,TRBJ2-4,-,CASSQAGSNGAKNIQYF,TGCGCCAGCAGCCAAGCTGGGTCAAACGGGGCCAAAAACATTCAGTACTTC
TRBV4-1,once,TRBJ1-5,-,CASSHSTGSINQPQHF,TGCGCCAGCAGCCATTCAACAGGCTCAATCAATCAGCCCCAGCATTTT
TRBV7-6,few,TRBJ2-7,TRBD1,CASSLVGQASYEQYF,TGTGCCAGCAGCTTAGTAGGACAGGCCTCCTACGAGCAGTACTTC
TRBV7-2,-,TRBJ1-2,-,CASSLGVPGVGGYTF,TGTGCCAGCAGCTTAGGCGTACCAGGGGTCGGGGGCTACACCTTC
TRBV10-3,-,TRBJ2-5,TRBD1,CAITRGTGREETQYF,TGTGCCATCACAAGGGGGACAGGGAGGGAAGAGACCCAGTACTTC
TRBV2,-,TRBJ2-1,-,CASKRLSSYNEQFF,TGTGCCAGCAAACGCCTAAGCTCCTACAATGAGCAGTTCTTC
TRBV7-9,-,TRBJ2-1,TRBD1,CASSQGQGTDEQFF,TGTGCCAGCAGCCAAGGACAGGGGACCGATGAGCAGTTCTTC
TRBV4-1,few,TRBJ2-7,-,CASSQDQGSYEQYF,TGCGCCAGCAGCCAAGATCAGGGCTCCTACGAGCAGTACTTC
TRBV7-9,once,TRBJ2-1,TRBD2,CASSDRIGGYSYNEQFF,TGTGCCAGCAGCGATCGGATCGGGGGGTACTCCTACAATGAGCAGTTCTTC
TRBV6-1,-,TRBJ2-3,-,CASTTGREYTDTQYF,TGTGCCAGCACCACAGGACGAGAGTACACAGATACGCAGTATTTT
TRBV7-3,-,TRBJ2-3,TRBD2,CASSLSPSGVTDTQYF,TGTGCCAGCAGCTTATCCCCTAGCGGGGTCACAGATACGCAGTATTTT
TRBV6-4,-,TRBJ2-5,-,CASSANGGETQYF,TGTGCCAGCAGTGCGAACGGGGGAGAGACCCAGTACTTC
TRBV7-2,-,TRBJ2-3,-,CASSLRTADTQYF,TGTGCCAGCAGCTTAAGGACTGCAGATACGCAGTATTTT